The 27 T cell receptor beta chains below were found in one sample sequenced in a study of shared clonotypes between healthy human individuals. Here immunoSEQ multiplex PCR was the method, and the copy in TCRdb shows in-frame clones only, minus some. Of a few million clones listed, more than 85% are singletons. Source material: naive CD4+ T cells from PBMCs. The subset: CD45RA+ positively selected. These receptors all stem from a man younger than 30 in good health. Some clones in this sample may be carry-over from other donors' samples.

The chain is built from TRBV27 and TRBJ1-4, with a weak D call TRBD1 (6 bases). With 6 bases removed from V and 8 bases from J, the gap between germline ends came to 28 bases. Germline values: CDR1 MNHEY, CDR2 SMNVEV (reference sequence). The CDR3 contains 18 residues. In DNA form, the CDR3 reads TGTGCCAGCAGCCACAGGGTGTCGCCTGGGGTCCCTATAGAAAAACTGTTTTTT. Amino acid sequence: CASSHRVSPGVPIEKLFF.

This chain links TRBV28 with TRBJ1-2; TRBD1 aligns across 9 bases. The J segment lost 7 bases and the V segment lost 4 bases, leaving 4 bases of the junction unmatched. The CDR3 is made up of 13 amino acids. Per germline, CDR1 MDHEN and CDR2 SYDVKM. The CDR3 nucleotides are TGTGCCAGCAGTTCCGGGACAGGGATTGGCTACACCTTC. The encoded protein is CASSSGTGIGYTF.

This chain uses TRBV6-1 with TRBJ2-3; the match to TRBD2 covers 7 bases. The CDR3 is made up of 16 amino acids. With 3 bases clipped from V and 0 bases from J, the junction kept 6 bases outside the gene matches. Germline values: CDR1 MNHNS, CDR2 SASEGT. The CDR3 region is CASSERGGTSTDTQYF. The CDR3 DNA reads as TGTGCCAGCAGTGAGCGCGGGGGAACTAGCACAGATACGCAGTATTTT.

Concerning this clone: The sample holds other DNA sequences that translate to the same CDR3. V and J are TRBV18 and TRBJ1-1; D unclear. Between the trimmed V and J ends, which lost 2 bases and 0 bases, there was a span of 4 bases. There are 13 residues in the CDR3. Looked up from germline, CDR1 is KGHSH and CDR2 is LQKENI. CDR3 residues: CASSPGLNTEAFF. In DNA form, the CDR3 reads TGTGCCAGCTCACCAGGCCTGAACACTGAAGCTTTCTTT. Supplemented by reference TRBV18 and TRBJ1-1, the full variable domain reads NAGVMQNPRHLVRRRGQEARLRCSPMKGHSHVYWYRQLPEEGLKFMVYLQKENIIDESGMPKERFSAEFPKEGPSILRIQQVVRGDSAAYFCASSPGLNTEAFFGQGTRLTVV.

This clone appeared once. Other DNA variants within this sample encode the same CDR3. CDR3 sequence reads: CASSLGTETQYF. The CDR3 region has the DNA TGTGCCAGCAGCTTAGGGACAGAGACCCAGTACTTC. The genes are TRBV7-9 and TRBJ2-5; D is unresolved. Germline CDR1 is SEHNR and CDR2 is FQNEAQ (reference sequence). Trimming left V 1 base short and J 4 bases short, with 4 bases between. This CDR3 comprises 12 residues.

The rearrangement uses TRBV7-2 and TRBJ2-7; no clear D gene. The germline V gene has CDR1 SGHTA and CDR2 FQGNSA. The CDR3 length is 13 residues. V was trimmed by 2 bases and J by 6 bases, leaving 11 bases between them. In DNA form, the CDR3 reads TGTGCCAGCAGCTTAACCTCCCCAGGCGAGCAGTACTTC. Amino acid sequence: CASSLTSPGEQYF.

Of note for this clone: The same CDR3 arises from other DNA sequences in this sample as well. This chain joins TRBV18 and TRBJ2-1, with 12 bases fitting TRBD2. Germline V gene sequence: CDR1 KGHSH, CDR2 LQKENI. V was pared by 3 bases and J by 6 bases, with 6 bases of the junction left unmatched. The CDR3 sequence is 16 residues long. This CDR3 reads CASSPTLAGGGNEQFF. CDR3 in DNA: TGTGCCAGCTCACCTACTCTAGCGGGAGGGGGCAATGAGCAGTTCTTC.

This chain uses TRBV29-1 with TRBJ1-2; D unresolved. The CDR3 is 13 amino acids. Between the trimmed V and J ends, which lost 2 bases and 0 bases, there was a span of 7 bases. The germline CDR1 and CDR2 sequences are SQVTM and ANQGSEA. The CDR3 reads CSVERSSNYGYTF. The CDR3 bases are TGCAGCGTTGAAAGGAGCTCTAACTATGGCTACACCTTC.

The chain employs TRBV5-1 and TRBJ2-3, with 11 bases identical to TRBD2. J lost 2 bases, V lost 0 bases, and 8 bases had no gene match. Germline lookup yields CDR1 SGHRS and CDR2 YFSETQ. The CDR3 has 18 amino acids. The CDR3 loop is CASSLETSGEGLTDTQYF. The DNA of the CDR3 is TGCGCCAGCAGCTTGGAGACTAGCGGGGAGGGGCTCACAGATACGCAGTATTTT.

The chain is built from TRBV10-3 and TRBJ1-5; D perhaps matches TRBD1 (6 bases). Between the trimmed V and J ends, which lost 5 bases and 6 bases, there was a span of 14 bases. Germline CDR1 reads ENHRY; CDR2 reads SYGVKD. The length of the CDR3 is 14 residues. CDR3 sequence: CAISPDGGGQPQHF. The CDR3 bases are TGTGCCATCAGTCCGGATGGGGGCGGTCAGCCCCAGCATTTT.

V gene TRBV30 combines with J gene TRBJ1-5, with a weak D call TRBD1 (5 bases). CDR1 GTSNPN and CDR2 SVGIG come from the germline V gene (reference sequence). V shed 3 bases and J shed 7 bases, with 19 bases lying between them. The CDR3 totals 15 residues. CDR3 in amino acids: CAWRPGGIRGQPQHF. CDR3 bases: TGTGCCTGGAGGCCCGGGGGTATTCGGGGGCAGCCCCAGCATTTT.

The rearrangement uses TRBV7-3 and TRBJ2-5; TRBD1 matches at 7 bases. Trimming at V came to 1 base and at J to 6 bases, leaving 2 bases not matched to a gene. The CDR3 runs 13 residues. The V gene's germline CDR1 is SGHTA and CDR2 FQGTGA. This CDR3 reads CASSLNRGQTQYF. The DNA for the CDR3 is TGTGCCAGCAGCTTAAACAGGGGACAGACCCAGTACTTC.

V is TRBV6-1 and J is TRBJ1-2; perhaps TRBD1 as D (5 bases). Germline CDR1 reads MNHNS; CDR2 reads SASEGT. This CDR3 region has 14 residues. With 6 bases removed from V and 4 bases from J, the gap between germline ends came to 15 bases. In nucleotides, the CDR3 is TGTGCCAGCAGCCGTACTCAGGGACCCTATGGCTACACCTTC. Translating gives CASSRTQGPYGYTF.

As concerns this clone: The same CDR3 also results from other DNA sequences found in this sample. J is TRBJ1-1 and V is TRBV9; maybe TRBD1 (5 bases). Per the germline V gene, CDR1 is SGDLS and CDR2 is YYNGEE. V lost 2 bases to trimming and J lost 1 base, with 6 bases between them. The CDR3 contains 13 residues. The CDR3 is CASSVGPNTEAFF. CDR3 bases: TGTGCCAGCAGCGTGGGGCCGAACACTGAAGCTTTCTTT.

The gene calls are TRBV5-1 and TRBJ2-6; 14 bases are shared with TRBD2. Trimming took 3 bases from V and 2 from J; bases not matched to a gene: 4. CDR1 is SGHRS, CDR2 YFSETQ, per germline. The CDR3 runs to 18 residues. CDR3 in amino acids: CASSWGLAGATGANVLTF. Written as DNA, the CDR3 is TGCGCCAGCAGCTGGGGACTAGCGGGAGCTACTGGGGCCAACGTCCTGACTTTC.

Only one count was recorded for this clone. The V and J genes are TRBV7-9 and TRBJ1-6; D call uncertain. This CDR3 is built from 15 residues. V shed 5 bases and J shed 8 bases, with 16 bases lying between them. Germline-derived CDR1 and CDR2 are SEHNR and FQNEAQ (reference sequence). CDR3 region: CASSAHVGKDSPLHF. CDR3 DNA sequence: TGTGCCAGCAGCGCACACGTTGGGAAGGATTCACCCCTCCACTTT.

In the case of this clone: The sample holds other DNA sequences that translate to the same CDR3. The genes are TRBV5-1 and TRBJ2-7; perhaps TRBD1 as D (6 bases). Germline assignment: CDR1 SGHRS and CDR2 YFSETQ. The CDR3 sequence is 14 residues long. V was pared by 0 bases and J by 1 base, with 8 bases between. The CDR3 DNA is TGCGCCAGCAGCTTGGGCAGGGGATCCTACGAGCAGTACTTC. Residues: CASSLGRGSYEQYF.

This clone was seen a single time. The chain recombines TRBV28 with TRBJ1-4, with TRBD1 matching 11 bases. Germline V CDR1 and CDR2: MDHEN, SYDVKM. This CDR3 comprises 18 residues. V lost 8 bases, J lost 0 bases, and 11 bases stayed unmatched. This CDR3 reads CASRVVGTGGATNEKLFF. The CDR3 region has the DNA TGTGCCAGCCGCGTAGTAGGGACAGGGGGAGCAACTAATGAAAAACTGTTTTTT.

The rearrangement joins TRBV9 to TRBJ2-2, with D maybe TRBD1 (5 bases). Per germline, CDR1 SGDLS and CDR2 YYNGEE. This CDR3 contains 14 residues. V shed 0 bases and J shed 6 bases, with 9 bases lying between them. The CDR3 region is CASSVVGAAGELFF. CDR3 nucleotides: TGTGCCAGCAGCGTAGTTGGGGCGGCCGGGGAGCTGTTTTTT. The whole variable domain, remainder taken from reference TRBV9 and TRBJ2-2, is DSGVTQTPKHLITATGQRVTLRCSPRSGDLSVYWYQQSLDQGLQFLIQYYNGEERAKGNILERFSAQQFPDLHSELNLSSLELGDSALYFCASSVVGAAGELFFGEGSRLTVL.

The chain couples TRBV13 to TRBJ2-1; 8 nucleotides agree with TRBD2. With V trimmed by 4 bases and J by 4 bases, 9 bases remained unmatched. The CDR3 totals 16 residues. Germline V gene data show CDR1 as PRHDT and CDR2 as FYEKMQ (reference sequence). The CDR3 sequence: CASSSTSGRPYNEQFF. Written as DNA, the CDR3 is TGTGCCAGCAGCTCTACTAGCGGAAGACCTTACAATGAGCAGTTCTTC.

The chain links TRBV28 to TRBJ2-5, with D perhaps assigned TRBD1 or TRBD2 (6 bases each). Trimming cost V 6 bases and J 5 bases, with 16 bases left between them. Germline V gene sequence: CDR1 MDHEN, CDR2 SYDVKM. This CDR3 spans 14 amino acids. The CDR3 loop is CASRPGGGRETQYF. The CDR3 DNA is TGTGCCAGCAGGCCCGGTGGGGGGCGGGAGACCCAGTACTTC.

In this sample, this clone turned up once. CDR3 nucleotide sequence: TGTGCCAGCAGCCAAGGTAGCCGCGGACGCTACGAGGAGCAGTACTTC. It yields the protein CASSQGSRGRYEEQYF. J is TRBJ2-7 and V is TRBV14; D gene unclear. This CDR3 contains 16 residues. Trimming left V 1 base short and J 7 bases short, with 20 bases between. CDR1 is SGHDN and CDR2 is FVKESK in the germline V gene.

The rearrangement joins TRBV28 to TRBJ1-5; D gene uncertain. Looked up from germline, CDR1 is MDHEN and CDR2 is SYDVKM. The CDR3 runs 15 residues. With 9 bases removed from V and 4 bases from J, the gap between germline ends came to 19 bases. The CDR3 is CASLGGGTLNQPQHF. CDR3 sequence (DNA): TGTGCCAGTCTTGGAGGTGGCACGCTAAATCAGCCCCAGCATTTT.

The chain links TRBV18 to TRBJ2-1, with TRBD2 matching 15 bases. Looked up from germline, CDR1 is KGHSH and CDR2 is LQKENI. V was pared by 3 bases and J by 7 bases, with 7 bases of the junction left unmatched. The CDR3 has 17 amino acids. The chain's CDR3 is CASSPGLAGGETNEQFF. Written as DNA, the CDR3 is TGTGCCAGCTCACCCGGACTAGCGGGAGGGGAAACTAATGAGCAGTTCTTC.

V gene TRBV14 combines with J gene TRBJ2-7; 10 nucleotides match TRBD2. CDR1 SGHDN and CDR2 FVKESK come from the germline V gene. Trimming at V came to 0 bases and at J to 5 bases, leaving 10 bases not matched to a gene. The CDR3 runs 17 residues. CDR3 nucleotide sequence: TGTGCCAGCAGCCAAGATCTAGGGCTAGCGGGAGAAAACGAGCAGTACTTC. It specifies CASSQDLGLAGENEQYF.

The CDR3 nucleotides read TGTGCCAGCAGTTATCGTCAGGGGCTCGTTGGCGAGCAGTACTTC. It codes for CASSYRQGLVGEQYF. This rearrangement joins TRBV6-5 to TRBJ2-7; possibly TRBD1 for D (6 bases). Trimming left V 3 bases short and J 6 bases short, with 18 bases between. The CDR3 sequence is 15 residues long. The germline V gene encodes CDR1 MNHEY and CDR2 SVGAGI.

Points on this clone: Other DNA sequences from this sample encode an identical CDR3 as well. This chain links TRBV2 with TRBJ2-5; D uncertain. Trimming cost V 4 bases and J 2 bases, with 8 bases left between them. Germline V gene sequence: CDR1 SNHLY, CDR2 FYNNEI. This CDR3 is 13 amino acids long. The CDR3 bases are TGTGCCAGCAGTGGGACCCGGCAAGAGACCCAGTACTTC. Residues: CASSGTRQETQYF.